The 9 T cell receptor beta chains reported below all come from one sample, sequenced in a study of identifying expanded T cells in peripheral blood. Generated by immunoSEQ multiplex PCR, the TCRdb table keeps only in-frame clones and is missing some. The sample holds around 120,000 clones, about 86% seen once. Specimen: blood. These TCRs come from a person between 18 and 75 years old in good health.

This clone was picked up one time. The chain combines TRBV7-2 with TRBJ2-7; D is unclear. Germline assignment: CDR1 SGHTA and CDR2 FQGNSA. This CDR3 contains 12 residues. Between the trimmed V and J ends, which lost 6 bases and 5 bases, there was a span of 11 bases. The CDR3 sequence is CASSTFLDEQYF. DNA for the CDR3: TGTGCCAGCAGTACTTTCCTAGACGAGCAGTACTTC.

This clone was recorded once. For the CDR3, the DNA is TGTGCCAGCAGCTTAGTGTCCAGAAGCACAGATACGCAGTATTTT. Its translation: CASSLVSRSTDTQYF. This chain links TRBV7-9 with TRBJ2-3; D not resolved. CDR1 SEHNR and CDR2 FQNEAQ come from the germline V gene (reference sequence). The CDR3 is made up of 15 amino acids. Trimming took off 1 base at V and 0 bases at J, with 8 bases between the two ends. Complete variable domain (other parts from reference TRBV7-9 and TRBJ2-3): DTGVSQNPRHKITKRGQNVTFRCDPISEHNRLYWYRQTLGQGPEFLTYFQNEAQLEKSRLLSDRFSAERPKGSFSTLEIQRTEQGDSAMYLCASSLVSRSTDTQYFGPGTRLTVL.

The chain is built from TRBV27 and TRBJ2-7, with 9 positions matching TRBD1. V shed 0 bases and J 5 bases; nucleotides not matched to a gene: 17. The germline V gene has CDR1 MNHEY and CDR2 SMNVEV (reference sequence). The CDR3 extends over 19 amino acids. CDR3 coding DNA: TGTGCCAGCAGTTTATCTGTATTTAACTCGGGACAGGGCATCGACGAGCAGTACTTC. This translates into CASSLSVFNSGQGIDEQYF.

The rearrangement joins TRBV5-1 to TRBJ2-3; unclear D gene. Trimming removed 0 bases at V and 0 bases at J, with 11 bases between. This CDR3 has 16 residues. Germline CDR1 SGHRS, CDR2 YFSETQ. The CDR3 spells CASSLADPPSTDTQYF. The CDR3 nucleotides read TGCGCCAGCAGCTTGGCAGATCCTCCTAGCACAGATACGCAGTATTTT.

The gene calls are TRBV28 and TRBJ2-3, with 8 bases fitting TRBD2. The V and J ends lost 3 bases and 1 base, in that order; junction bases with no gene match: 3. This CDR3 contains 15 residues. CDR1 and CDR2 from the germline V gene are MDHEN and SYDVKM. CDR3 nucleotide sequence: TGTGCCAGCAGTTTCCCAGCGGGAGGCACAGATACGCAGTATTTT. Translated, it gives CASSFPAGGTDTQYF.

This sequence joins TRBV2 and TRBJ1-5; 8 nucleotides align to TRBD1. The CDR3 sequence is 16 residues long. Germline V gene sequence: CDR1 SNHLY, CDR2 FYNNEI. Trimming took 6 bases from V and 2 from J; bases not matched to a gene: 9. The CDR3 sequence: CASRPLDRGRNQPQHF. The DNA of the CDR3 is TGTGCCAGCAGACCTCTTGACAGGGGCCGCAATCAGCCCCAGCATTTT. The full variable domain, its missing parts supplied by reference TRBV2 and TRBJ1-5, is EPEVTQTPSHQVTQMGQEVILRCVPISNHLYFYWYRQILGQKVEFLVSFYNNEISEKSEIFDDQFSVERPDGSNFTLKIRSTKLEDSAMYFCASRPLDRGRNQPQHFGDGTRLSIL.

As DNA, the CDR3 is TGTGCCAGCAGCTTAGTAGCGGAAAACAATGAGCAGTTCTTC. Its protein is CASSLVAENNEQFF. The chain combines TRBV7-9 with TRBJ2-1, with D possibly matching TRBD2 (6 bases). The germline gives CDR1 SEHNR, CDR2 FQNEAQ (reference sequence). The CDR3 has 14 amino acids. V was shortened by 1 base and J by 5 bases, with 9 bases between the two germline ends.

The V call is TRBV9, the J call TRBJ1-1, with D unclear. This CDR3 contains 15 residues. CDR1 and CDR2 (germline): SGDLS, YYNGEE. Trimming took 4 bases from V and 2 from J, leaving 15 bases between them. CDR3 residues: CASSPLFVRNTEAFF. Here the CDR3 DNA reads TGTGCCAGCAGCCCACTTTTTGTGAGAAACACTGAAGCTTTCTTT. The entire variable domain, with the rest obtained from reference TRBV9 and TRBJ1-1, is as follows: DSGVTQTPKHLITATGQRVTLRCSPRSGDLSVYWYQQSLDQGLQFLIQYYNGEERAKGNILERFSAQQFPDLHSELNLSSLELGDSALYFCASSPLFVRNTEAFFGQGTRLTVV.

This chain joins TRBV6-1 and TRBJ2-7, with D perhaps matching TRBD1 (6 bases). Trimming cost V 7 bases and J 4 bases, with 20 bases left between them. Looked up from germline, CDR1 is MNHNS and CDR2 is SASEGT. This CDR3 comprises 15 residues. The CDR3 DNA sequence: TGTGCCAGCAATCAGGTTTATGGGGGCCAATACGAGCAGTACTTC. It codes for CASNQVYGGQYEQYF.